This TCR beta chain was documented in a study of PD-L1 blockade in urothelial cancer listed by TCRdb under 2017. At the level of the whole study: All patients started therapy in the mid-2010s and received atezolizumab 1,200 mg intravenously every 3 weeks. About nine tenths of the roughly 29 patients were males with bladder-origin urothelial cancer, and 18 of 29 reported a prior smoking history. An ECOG performance status of 0 or 1 was recorded for the patients, and 0 to 3 prior chemotherapy regimens had been received by the patients. Blood samples were analyzed at 3 weeks after treatment start (second dose) and at 6 weeks after treatment start. Blood samples yielded a median of roughly 140,000 T cells and tens of thousands of unique TCRs, with median clonality 0.080. An exploratory multi-omic analysis was conducted of the somatic, immune and clinical correlates of response to PD-L1 blockade with atezolizumab in urothelial cancer. TCR sequencing covered pretreatment tumor samples and matched, serially collected peripheral blood taken before and after atezolizumab treatment. Durable clinical benefit was defined as progression-free survival longer than 6 months, and TCR features were also tested against progression-free and overall survival. In the same patients who had TCR sequencing, pretreatment tumors also underwent whole exome sequencing and RNA sequencing. Roughly 9 patients reached durable clinical benefit, while 20 to 25 patients did not. Pretreatment blood TCR-seq was available for 27 to 30 patients, at least one posttreatment blood collection was obtained for 25 or so patients, and tumor TCR-seq was available for 25 or so patients.

For this clone: It has no known antigen specificity. Base-call qualities are not available, and no considerably larger clone is one nucleotide away.

The label giving this sample's time point can be read as: peripheral blood 6 weeks after treatment start. A cohort of more than 25 patients with locally advanced or metastatic urothelial carcinoma, treated at Memorial Sloan Kettering on a trial protocol, was included. Peripheral blood mononuclear cells were collected from each patient pretreatment and during treatment, giving between 1 and 8 total time points per patient. The Qiagen DNeasy Blood extraction kit was used to purify genomic DNA from total PBMCs and tumor samples. PBMCs were collected pretreatment and during treatment, and were isolated and stored as previously described. Study-wide findings and limitations: A pretreatment peripheral blood TCR clonality below the median was linked to improved progression-free and overall survival. Patients with durable benefit showed greater expansion of tumor-associated TCR clones in peripheral blood 3 weeks after starting treatment (n of about 20, p = 0.022). Small sample size (n ≈ 29) and many exploratory analyses mean the results are intended to be hypothesis-generating.

To estimate absolute template abundance from read counts, synthetic TCR analog templates were spiked into each PCR. The immunoSEQ assay was used to amplify TCRbeta CDR3 regions from genomic DNA with bias-controlled V and J gene primers. Sequencing of rearranged TCRbeta segments was done at approximately 20X coverage. In the authors' own workflow: Clustering was used to correct sequencing errors, and CDR3s were annotated against IMGT so that V, D and J genes could be assigned. Only productive TCRbeta rearrangements were used in downstream analyses, excluding out-of-frame or stop-codon sequences. Clonality was calculated as one minus the Shannon entropy normalized by the log of the number of unique productive sequences. Clones differing between time points or between blood and tumor were identified using Fisher's exact test with Benjamini-Hochberg correction, with an adjusted p below 0.01 applied as the threshold. In its TCRdb copy, this immuneACCESS table keeps in-frame sequences only and misses some clones. Where compared with another copy, unresolved V genes explain less than half of these, and the others have no known cause. V and J calls and clone size are those listed in that table; D and trimming were worked out from the DNA. The sample table shows 35,000 to 45,000 clones, and under 90% are seen once. More than 13% of the sample lies in the top ten.

The input for sequencing was PBMCs, taken around atezolizumab (anti-PD-L1) treatment. The source of this sequence is a man in his fifties or sixties with urothelial cancer.

Here is the DNA: TGCGCCAGCAGCTTGGAGGGGGGGGGCTCTCGGGAGACCCAGTACTTC. It translates to CASSLEGGGSRETQYF. The chain links TRBV5-1 with TRBJ2-5; TRBD2 is perhaps the D gene, given 7 matching bases. Taken from the germline V gene, the CDR1 and CDR2 loops are SGHRS and YFSETQ. Trimming takes 0 bases from V and 5 bases from J, and the germline ends sit 17 bases apart. Inclusive of the bounding cysteine and phenylalanine, the CDR3 is 16 residues long. CDR3 DNA is the only sequence kept; it has 48 bases, read in frame from the first base. When the CDR3 is completed using the reference TRBV5-1 and TRBJ2-5 genes on either side, the full variable domain is KAGVTQTPRYLIKTRGQQVTLSCSPISGHRSVSWYQQTPGQGLQFLFEYFSETQRNKGNFPGRFSGRQFSNSRSEMNVSTLELGDSALYLCASSLEGGGSRETQYFGPGTRLLVL.